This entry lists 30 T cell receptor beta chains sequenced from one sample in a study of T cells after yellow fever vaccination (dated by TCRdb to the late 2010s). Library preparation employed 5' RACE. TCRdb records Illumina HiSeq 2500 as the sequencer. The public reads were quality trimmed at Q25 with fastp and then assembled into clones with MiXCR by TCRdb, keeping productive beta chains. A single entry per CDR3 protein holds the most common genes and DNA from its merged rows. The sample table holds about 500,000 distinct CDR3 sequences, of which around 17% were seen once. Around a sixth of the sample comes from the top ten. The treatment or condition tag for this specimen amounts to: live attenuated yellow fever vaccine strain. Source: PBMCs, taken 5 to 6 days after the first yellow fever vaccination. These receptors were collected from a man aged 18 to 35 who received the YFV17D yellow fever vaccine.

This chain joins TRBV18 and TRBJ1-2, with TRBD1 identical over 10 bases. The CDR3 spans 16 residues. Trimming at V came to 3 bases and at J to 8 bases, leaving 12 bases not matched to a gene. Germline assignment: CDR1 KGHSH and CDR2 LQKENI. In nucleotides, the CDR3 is TGTGCCAGCTCACCTTCCACTGCCGGGACAGGGGAAGGCTACACCTTC. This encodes CASSPSTAGTGEGYTF.

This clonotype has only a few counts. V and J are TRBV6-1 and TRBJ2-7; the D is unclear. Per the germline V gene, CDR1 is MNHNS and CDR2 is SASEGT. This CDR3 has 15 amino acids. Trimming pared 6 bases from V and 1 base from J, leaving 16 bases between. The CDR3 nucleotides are TGTGCCAGCAGATCCCTCGGTTCGTTTTCCTACGAGCAGTACGTC. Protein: CASRSLGSFSYEQYV.

The CDR3 sequence: CASSLQPTGEKLFF. CDR3 DNA: TGTGCCAGCAGCTTACAACCCACGGGTGAAAAACTGTTTTTT. V gene TRBV7-2 combines with J gene TRBJ1-4; no firm D call. Germline lookup yields CDR1 SGHTA and CDR2 FQGNSA. Trimming pared 2 bases from V and 7 bases from J, leaving 11 bases between. The CDR3 covers 14 residues.

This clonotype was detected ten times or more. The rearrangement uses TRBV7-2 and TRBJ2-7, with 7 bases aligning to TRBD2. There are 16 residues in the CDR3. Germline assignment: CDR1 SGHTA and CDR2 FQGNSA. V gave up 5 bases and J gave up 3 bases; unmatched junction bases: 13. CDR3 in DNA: TGTGCCAGCAGCCGCGAAACGGCTAGCGGAAACTACGAGCAGTACTTC. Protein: CASSRETASGNYEQYF.

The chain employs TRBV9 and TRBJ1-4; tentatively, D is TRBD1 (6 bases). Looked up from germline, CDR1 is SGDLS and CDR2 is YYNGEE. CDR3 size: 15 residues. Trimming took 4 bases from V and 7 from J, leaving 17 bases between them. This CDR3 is CASSPGGAWGEKLFF. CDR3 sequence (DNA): TGTGCCAGCAGCCCGGGGGGGGCCTGGGGTGAAAAACTGTTTTTT. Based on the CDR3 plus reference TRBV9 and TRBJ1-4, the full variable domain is DSGVTQTPKHLITATGQRVTLRCSPRSGDLSVYWYQQSLDQGLQFLIQYYNGEERAKGNILERFSAQQFPDLHSELNLSSLELGDSALYFCASSPGGAWGEKLFFGSGTQLSVL.

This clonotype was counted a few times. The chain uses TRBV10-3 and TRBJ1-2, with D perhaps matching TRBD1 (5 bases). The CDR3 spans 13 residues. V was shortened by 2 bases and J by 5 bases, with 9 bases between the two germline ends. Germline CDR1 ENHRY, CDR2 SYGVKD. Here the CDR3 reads CAISEAGGYGYTF. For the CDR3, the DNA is TGTGCCATCAGTGAGGCCGGGGGTTATGGCTACACCTTC.

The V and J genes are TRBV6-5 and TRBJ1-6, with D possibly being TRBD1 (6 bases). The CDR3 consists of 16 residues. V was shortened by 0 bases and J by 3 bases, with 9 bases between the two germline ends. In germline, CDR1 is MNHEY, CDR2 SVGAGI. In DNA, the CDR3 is TGTGCCAGCAGTTACTCGACAGGAGTCTATAATTCACCCCTCCACTTT. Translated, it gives CASSYSTGVYNSPLHF.

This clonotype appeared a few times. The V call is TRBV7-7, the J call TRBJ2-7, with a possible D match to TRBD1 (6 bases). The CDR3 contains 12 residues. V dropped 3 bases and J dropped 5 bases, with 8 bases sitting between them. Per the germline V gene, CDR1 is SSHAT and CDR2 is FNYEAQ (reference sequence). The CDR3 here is CASSFAGDEQYF. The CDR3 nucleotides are TGTGCCAGCAGCTTCGCAGGGGACGAGCAGTACTTC.

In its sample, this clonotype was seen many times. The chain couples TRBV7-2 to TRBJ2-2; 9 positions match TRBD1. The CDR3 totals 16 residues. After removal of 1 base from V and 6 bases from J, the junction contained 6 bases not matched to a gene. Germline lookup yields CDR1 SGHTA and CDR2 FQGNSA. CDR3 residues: CASSLVADRGSGELFF. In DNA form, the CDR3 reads TGTGCCAGCAGCTTAGTGGCGGACAGGGGTTCCGGGGAGCTGTTTTTT.

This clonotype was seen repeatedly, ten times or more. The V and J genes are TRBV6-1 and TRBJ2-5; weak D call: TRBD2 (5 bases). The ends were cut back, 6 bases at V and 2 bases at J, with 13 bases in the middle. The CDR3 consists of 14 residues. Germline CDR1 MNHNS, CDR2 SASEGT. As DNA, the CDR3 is TGTGCCAGCAGAAGACATGGAGGACAAGAGACCCAGTACTTC. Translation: CASRRHGGQETQYF.

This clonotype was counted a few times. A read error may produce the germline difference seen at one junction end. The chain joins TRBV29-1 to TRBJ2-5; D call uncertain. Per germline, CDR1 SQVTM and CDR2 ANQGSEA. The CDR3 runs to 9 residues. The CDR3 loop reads CSVEETQYF. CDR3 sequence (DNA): TGCAGCGTGGAAGAGACCCAGTACTTC.

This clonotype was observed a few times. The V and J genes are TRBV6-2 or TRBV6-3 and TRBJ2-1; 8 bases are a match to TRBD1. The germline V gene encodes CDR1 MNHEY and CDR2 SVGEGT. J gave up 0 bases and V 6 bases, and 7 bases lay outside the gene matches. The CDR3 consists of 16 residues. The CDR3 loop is CASRGTGRSSYNEQFF. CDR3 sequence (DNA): TGTGCCAGCAGGGGGACAGGCCGTTCCTCCTACAATGAGCAGTTCTTC.

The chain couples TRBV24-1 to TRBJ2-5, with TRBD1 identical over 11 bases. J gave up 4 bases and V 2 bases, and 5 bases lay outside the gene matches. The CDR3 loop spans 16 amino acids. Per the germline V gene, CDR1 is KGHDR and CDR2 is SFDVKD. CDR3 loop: CATSDSGTGGRETQYF. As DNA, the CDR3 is TGTGCCACCAGTGATTCCGGGACAGGGGGTCGAGAGACCCAGTACTTC.

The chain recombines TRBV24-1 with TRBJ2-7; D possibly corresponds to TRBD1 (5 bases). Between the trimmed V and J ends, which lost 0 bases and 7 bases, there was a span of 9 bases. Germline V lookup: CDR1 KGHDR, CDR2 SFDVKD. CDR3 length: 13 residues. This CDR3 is CATSDLRQWEQYF. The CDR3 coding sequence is TGTGCCACCAGTGATTTGCGACAGTGGGAGCAGTACTTC.

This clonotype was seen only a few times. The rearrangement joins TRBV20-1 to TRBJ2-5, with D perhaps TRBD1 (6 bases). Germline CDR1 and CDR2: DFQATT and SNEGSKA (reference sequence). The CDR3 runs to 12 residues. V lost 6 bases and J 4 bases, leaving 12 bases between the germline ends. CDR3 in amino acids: CSAVTGSETQYF. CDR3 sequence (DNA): TGCAGTGCCGTTACAGGGTCAGAGACCCAGTACTTC.

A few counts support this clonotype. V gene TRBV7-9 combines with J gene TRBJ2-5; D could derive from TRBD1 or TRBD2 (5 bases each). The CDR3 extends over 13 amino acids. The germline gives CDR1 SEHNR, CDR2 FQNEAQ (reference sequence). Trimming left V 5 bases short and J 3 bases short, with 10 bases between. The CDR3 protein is CASSVQEEETQYF. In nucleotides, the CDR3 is TGTGCCAGCAGCGTACAGGAGGAAGAGACCCAGTACTTC.

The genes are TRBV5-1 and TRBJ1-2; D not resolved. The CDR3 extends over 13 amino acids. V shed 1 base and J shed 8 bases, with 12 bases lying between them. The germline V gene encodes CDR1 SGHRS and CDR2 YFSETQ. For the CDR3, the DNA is TGCGCCAGCAGCTTGTCGGAAACGAGGGGCTACACCTTC. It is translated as CASSLSETRGYTF. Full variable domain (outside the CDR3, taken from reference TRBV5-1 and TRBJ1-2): KAGVTQTPRYLIKTRGQQVTLSCSPISGHRSVSWYQQTPGQGLQFLFEYFSETQRNKGNFPGRFSGRQFSNSRSEMNVSTLELGDSALYLCASSLSETRGYTFGSGTRLTVV.

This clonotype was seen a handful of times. CDR3 loop: CASSVYRGETQYF. The CDR3 DNA reads TGCGCCAGCAGCGTCTACCGGGGGGAGACCCAGTACTTC. This sequence joins TRBV10-2 and TRBJ2-5; perhaps TRBD2 as D (6 bases). V was trimmed by 6 bases and J by 5 bases, leaving 13 bases between them. The CDR3 is 13 amino acids. Germline CDR1 and CDR2: WSHSY and SAAADI.

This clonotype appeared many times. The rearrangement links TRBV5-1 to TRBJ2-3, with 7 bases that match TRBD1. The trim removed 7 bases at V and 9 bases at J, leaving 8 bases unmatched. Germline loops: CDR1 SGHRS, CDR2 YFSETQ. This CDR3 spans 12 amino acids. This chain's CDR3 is CASGDRDGTQYF. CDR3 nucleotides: TGCGCCAGCGGCGACAGGGACGGCACGCAGTATTTT.

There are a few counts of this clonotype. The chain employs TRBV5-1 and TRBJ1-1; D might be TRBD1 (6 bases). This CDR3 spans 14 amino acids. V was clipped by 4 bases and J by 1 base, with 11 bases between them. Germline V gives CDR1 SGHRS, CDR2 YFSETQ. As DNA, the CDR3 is TGCGCCAGCAGCATACGGACAGAGAACACTGAAGCTTTCTTT. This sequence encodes CASSIRTENTEAFF.

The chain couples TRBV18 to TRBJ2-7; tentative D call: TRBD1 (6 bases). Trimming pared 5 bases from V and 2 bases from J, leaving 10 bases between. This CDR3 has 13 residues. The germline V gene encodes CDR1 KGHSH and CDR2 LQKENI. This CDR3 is CASSNAGAYEQYF. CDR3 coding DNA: TGTGCCAGCTCAAACGCAGGGGCCTACGAGCAGTACTTC.

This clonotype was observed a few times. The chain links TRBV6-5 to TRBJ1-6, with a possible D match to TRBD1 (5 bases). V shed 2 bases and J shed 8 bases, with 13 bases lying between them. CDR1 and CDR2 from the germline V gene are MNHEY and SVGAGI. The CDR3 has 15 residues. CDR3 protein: CASSYLAGRDSPLHF. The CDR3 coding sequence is TGTGCCAGCAGTTACCTGGCAGGGAGGGATTCACCCCTCCACTTT.

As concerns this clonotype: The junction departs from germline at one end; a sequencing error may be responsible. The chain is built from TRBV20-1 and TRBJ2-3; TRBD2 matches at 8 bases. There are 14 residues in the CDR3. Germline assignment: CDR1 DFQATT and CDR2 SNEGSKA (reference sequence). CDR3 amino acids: CSAPGLAGPDTQCF. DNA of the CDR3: TGCAGTGCACCCGGACTAGCTGGGCCAGATACGCAGTGTTTT.

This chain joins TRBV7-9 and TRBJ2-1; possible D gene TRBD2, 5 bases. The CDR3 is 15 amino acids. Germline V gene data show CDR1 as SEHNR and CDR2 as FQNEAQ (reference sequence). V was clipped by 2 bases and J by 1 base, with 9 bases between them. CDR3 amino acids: CASSLIGLSYNEQFF. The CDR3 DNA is TGTGCCAGCAGCTTAATAGGACTGTCCTACAATGAGCAGTTCTTC. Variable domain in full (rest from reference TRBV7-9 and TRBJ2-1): DTGVSQNPRHKITKRGQNVTFRCDPISEHNRLYWYRQTLGQGPEFLTYFQNEAQLEKSRLLSDRFSAERPKGSFSTLEIQRTEQGDSAMYLCASSLIGLSYNEQFFGPGTRLTVL.

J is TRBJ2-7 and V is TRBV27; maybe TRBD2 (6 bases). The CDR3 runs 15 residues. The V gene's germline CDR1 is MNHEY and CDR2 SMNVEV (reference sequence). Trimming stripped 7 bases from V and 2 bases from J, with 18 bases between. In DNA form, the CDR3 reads TGTGCCAGCAACAACATCGGGGGTCCCCCCTACGAGCAGTACTTC. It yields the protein CASNNIGGPPYEQYF.

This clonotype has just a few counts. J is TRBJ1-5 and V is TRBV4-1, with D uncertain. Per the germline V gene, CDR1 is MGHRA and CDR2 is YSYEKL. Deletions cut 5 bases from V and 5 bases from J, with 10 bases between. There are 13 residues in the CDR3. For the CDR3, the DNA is TGCGCCAGCAGCAACAGAGGTGATCAGCCCCAGCATTTT. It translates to CASSNRGDQPQHF.

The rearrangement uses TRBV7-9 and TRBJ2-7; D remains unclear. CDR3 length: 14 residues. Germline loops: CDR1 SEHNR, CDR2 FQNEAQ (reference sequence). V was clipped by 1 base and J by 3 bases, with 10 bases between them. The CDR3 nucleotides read TGTGCCAGCAGCTTAGGGTCAGCGCTCTACGAGCAGTACTTC. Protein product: CASSLGSALYEQYF.

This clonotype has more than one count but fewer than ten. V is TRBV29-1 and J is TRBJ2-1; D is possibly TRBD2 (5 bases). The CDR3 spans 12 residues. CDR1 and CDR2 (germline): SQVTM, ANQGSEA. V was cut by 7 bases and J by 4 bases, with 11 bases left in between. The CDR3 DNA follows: TGCAGCGGGACGTCGGGATACAATGAGCAGTTCTTC. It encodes CSGTSGYNEQFF.

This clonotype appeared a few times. The CDR3 DNA is TGTGCCAGCAGCTGGACGGGGGAGACCCAGTACTTC. This gives the protein CASSWTGETQYF. The rearrangement uses TRBV7-2 and TRBJ2-5, with TRBD2 as a possible D gene (5 bases). The CDR3 has 12 amino acids. Per the germline V gene, CDR1 is SGHTA and CDR2 is FQGNSA. Trimming removed 4 bases from V and 5 bases from J, with 8 bases in between.

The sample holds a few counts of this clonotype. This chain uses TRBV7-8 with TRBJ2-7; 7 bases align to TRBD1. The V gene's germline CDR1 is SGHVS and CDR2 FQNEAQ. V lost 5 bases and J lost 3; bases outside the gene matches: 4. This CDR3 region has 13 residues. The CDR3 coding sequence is TGTGCCAGCAGCGCAAGGACAGGCTACGAGCAGTACGTC. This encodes CASSARTGYEQYV.